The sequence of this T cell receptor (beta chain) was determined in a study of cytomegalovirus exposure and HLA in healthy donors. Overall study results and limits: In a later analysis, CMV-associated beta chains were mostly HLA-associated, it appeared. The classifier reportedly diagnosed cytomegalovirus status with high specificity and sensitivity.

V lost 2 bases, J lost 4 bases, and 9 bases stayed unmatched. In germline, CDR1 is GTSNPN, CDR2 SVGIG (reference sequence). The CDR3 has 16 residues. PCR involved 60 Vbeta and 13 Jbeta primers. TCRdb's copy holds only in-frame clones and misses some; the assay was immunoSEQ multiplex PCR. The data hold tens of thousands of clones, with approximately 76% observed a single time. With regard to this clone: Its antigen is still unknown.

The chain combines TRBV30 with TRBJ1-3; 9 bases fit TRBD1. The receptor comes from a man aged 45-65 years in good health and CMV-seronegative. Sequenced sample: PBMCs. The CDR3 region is CAWSPGTGRSGNTIYF. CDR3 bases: TGTGCCTGGAGTCCGGGGACAGGGAGATCAGGAAACACCATATATTTT.